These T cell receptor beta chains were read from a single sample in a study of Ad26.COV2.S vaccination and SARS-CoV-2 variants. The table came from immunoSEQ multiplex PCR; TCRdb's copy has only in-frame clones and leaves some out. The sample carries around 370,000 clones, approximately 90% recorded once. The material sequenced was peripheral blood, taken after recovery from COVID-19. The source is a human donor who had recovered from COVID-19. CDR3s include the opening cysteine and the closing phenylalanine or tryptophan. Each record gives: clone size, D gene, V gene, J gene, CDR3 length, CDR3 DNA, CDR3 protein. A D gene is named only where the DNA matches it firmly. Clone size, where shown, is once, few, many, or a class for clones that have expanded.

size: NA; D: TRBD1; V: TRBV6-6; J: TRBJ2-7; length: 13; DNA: TGTGCCAGCAGTCCCGGGACAGTATACGAGCAGTACTTC; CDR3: CASSPGTVYEQYF
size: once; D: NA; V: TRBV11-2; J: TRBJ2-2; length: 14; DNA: TGTGCCAGCAGCTCCCTCAGTAGGACCGGGGAGCTGTTTTTT; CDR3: CASSSLSRTGELFF
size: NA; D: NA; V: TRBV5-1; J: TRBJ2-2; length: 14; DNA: TGCGCCAGCAGCTTGGCCCTGGACACCGGGGAGCTGTTTTTT; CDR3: CASSLALDTGELFF
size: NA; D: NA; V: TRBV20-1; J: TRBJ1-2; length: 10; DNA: TGCAGTGTTTGGCACTATGGCTACACCTTC; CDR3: CSVWHYGYTF
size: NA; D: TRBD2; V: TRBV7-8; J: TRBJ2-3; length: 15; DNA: TGTGCCAGCAGCTTCCTAGCGGGGGGCACAGATACGCAGTATTTT; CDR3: CASSFLAGGTDTQYF
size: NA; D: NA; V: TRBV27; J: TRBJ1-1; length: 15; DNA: TGTGCCAGCAGTACCGACCAATTGGGGAACACTGAAGCTTTCTTT; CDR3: CASSTDQLGNTEAFF
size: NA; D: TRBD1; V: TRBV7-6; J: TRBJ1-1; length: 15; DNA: TGTGCCAGCAGCTGGACAGGGGGGAGGAACACTGAAGCTTTCTTT; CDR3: CASSWTGGRNTEAFF
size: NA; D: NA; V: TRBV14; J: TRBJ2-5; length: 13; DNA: TGTGCCAGCAGCCAAGATATGGTACAGGCCCAGTACTTC; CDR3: CASSQDMVQAQYF
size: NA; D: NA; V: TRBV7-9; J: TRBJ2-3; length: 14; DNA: TGTGCCAGCAGCTTGGGGGACAGCACAGATACGCAGTATTTT; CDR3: CASSLGDSTDTQYF
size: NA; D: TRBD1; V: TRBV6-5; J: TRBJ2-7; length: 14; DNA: TGTGCCAGCAGTTACAGGGACAGAGCCTACGAGCAGTACTTC; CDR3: CASSYRDRAYEQYF
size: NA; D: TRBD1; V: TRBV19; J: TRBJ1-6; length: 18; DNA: TGTGCCAGTAGTATAGGAGGACAGGGATACTCCTATAATTCACCCCTCCACTTT; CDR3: CASSIGGQGYSYNSPLHF
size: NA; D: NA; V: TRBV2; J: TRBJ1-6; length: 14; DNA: TGTGCCAGCAGTGAAGACAGGAAAAATTCACCCCTCCACTTT; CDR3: CASSEDRKNSPLHF
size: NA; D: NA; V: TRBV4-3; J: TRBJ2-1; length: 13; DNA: TGCGCCAGCAGCCTCGCGACCTACAATGAGCAGTTCTTC; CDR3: CASSLATYNEQFF
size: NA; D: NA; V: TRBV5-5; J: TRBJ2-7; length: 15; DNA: TGTGCCAGCAGATTACACACACTGGGCCTCTACGAGCAGTACTTC; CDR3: CASRLHTLGLYEQYF
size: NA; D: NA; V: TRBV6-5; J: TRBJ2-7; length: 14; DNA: TGTGCCAGCAGCCCGGACCGTCACTCCTACGAGCAGTACTTC; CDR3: CASSPDRHSYEQYF
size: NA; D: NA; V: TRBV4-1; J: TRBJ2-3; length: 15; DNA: TGCGCCAGCAGCCAAGACCCTAGGGGAGGAGATACGCAGTATTTT; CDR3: CASSQDPRGGDTQYF
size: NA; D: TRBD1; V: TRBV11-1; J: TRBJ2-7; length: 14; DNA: TGTGCCAGCAGCTTTGAGGACAGGGCTTTCGAGCAGTACTTC; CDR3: CASSFEDRAFEQYF
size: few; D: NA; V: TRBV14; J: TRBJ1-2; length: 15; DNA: TGTGCCAGCAGCCAAGAGACCTCCGGAGGCTATGGCTACACCTTC; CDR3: CASSQETSGGYGYTF
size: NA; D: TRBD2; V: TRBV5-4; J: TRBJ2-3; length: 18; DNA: TGTGCCAGCAGCTACGGACTAGCGGGGGGGCCCGGGACAGATACGCAGTATTTT; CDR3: CASSYGLAGGPGTDTQYF
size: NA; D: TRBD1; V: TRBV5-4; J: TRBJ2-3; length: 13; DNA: TGTGCCAGCAGCCGGGACAGTTCAGATACGCAGTATTTT; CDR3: CASSRDSSDTQYF
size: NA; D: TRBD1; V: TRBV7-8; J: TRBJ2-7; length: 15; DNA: TGTGCCAGCAGCTCACCAGTACAGGGGTTGAACGAGCAGTACTTC; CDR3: CASSSPVQGLNEQYF
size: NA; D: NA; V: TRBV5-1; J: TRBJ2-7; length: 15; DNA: TGCGCCAGCAGCTTGGTAGGAGCAACAACCTACGAGCAGTACTTC; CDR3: CASSLVGATTYEQYF
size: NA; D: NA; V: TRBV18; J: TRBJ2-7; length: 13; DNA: TGTGCCAGCTCACGTTCTTCTGGGTACGAGCAGTACTTC; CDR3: CASSRSSGYEQYF
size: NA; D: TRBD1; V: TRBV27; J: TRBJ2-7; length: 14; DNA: TGTGCCAGCAGTTTATTGGGGACAGGGGTCGAGCAGTACTTC; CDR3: CASSLLGTGVEQYF
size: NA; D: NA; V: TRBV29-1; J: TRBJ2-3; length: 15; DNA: TGCAGCGTTGTTAGGGACACGGAAAGCACAGATACGCAGTATTTT; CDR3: CSVVRDTESTDTQYF
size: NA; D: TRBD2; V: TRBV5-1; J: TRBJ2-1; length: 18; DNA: TGCGCCAGCAGCTTCCACCTACGTAGCGGGGCTCCCTACAATGAGCAGTTCTTC; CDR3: CASSFHLRSGAPYNEQFF
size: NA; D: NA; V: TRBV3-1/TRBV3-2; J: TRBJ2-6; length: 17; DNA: TGTGCCAGCAGCCAAGAGGGCAGCAGCTCTGGGGCCAACGTCCTGACTTTC; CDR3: CASSQEGSSSGANVLTF
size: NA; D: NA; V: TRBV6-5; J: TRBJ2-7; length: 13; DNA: TGTGCCAGCAGTAGCCAGCCTCCCTACGAGCAGTACTTC; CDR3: CASSSQPPYEQYF
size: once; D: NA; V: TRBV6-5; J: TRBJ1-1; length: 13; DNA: TGTGCCAGCAGTTACCGGTCAAGCACTGAAGCTTTCTTT; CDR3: CASSYRSSTEAFF
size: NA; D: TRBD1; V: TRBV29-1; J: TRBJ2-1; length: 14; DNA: TGCAGCGGGGGACAGGCAAGCTCCTACAATGAGCAGTTCTTC; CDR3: CSGGQASSYNEQFF
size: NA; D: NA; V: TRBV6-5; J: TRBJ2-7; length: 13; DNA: TGTGCCAGCAGTTACTCGATAGGCACTGGCTCATACTTC; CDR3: CASSYSIGTGSYF
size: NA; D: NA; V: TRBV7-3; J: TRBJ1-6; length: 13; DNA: TGTGCCAGCAGCAGTAGACGTAATTCACCCCTCCACTTT; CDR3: CASSSRRNSPLHF
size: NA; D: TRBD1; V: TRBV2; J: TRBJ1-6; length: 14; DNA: TGTGCCAGCAACCCACGACAGGGGAATTCACCCCTCCACTTT; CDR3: CASNPRQGNSPLHF
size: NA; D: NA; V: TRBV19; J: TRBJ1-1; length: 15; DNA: TGTGCCAGTAGTATTTTCGGGGGCGAGAACACTGAAGCTTTCTTT; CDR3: CASSIFGGENTEAFF
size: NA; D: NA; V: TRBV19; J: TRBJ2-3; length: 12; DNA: TGTGCCAGTAGTATAGCCCAAGATACGCAGTATTTT; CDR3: CASSIAQDTQYF
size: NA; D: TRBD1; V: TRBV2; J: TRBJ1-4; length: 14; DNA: TGTGCCAGCAGTTCCGGGACAGGGTTTGAAAAACTGTTTTTT; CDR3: CASSSGTGFEKLFF
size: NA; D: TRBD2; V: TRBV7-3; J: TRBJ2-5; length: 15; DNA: TGTGCCAGCAGCTTGGTAGCGGGGAATTCGGAGACCCAGTACTTC; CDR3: CASSLVAGNSETQYF
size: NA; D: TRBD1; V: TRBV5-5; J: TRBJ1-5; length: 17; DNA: TGTGCCAGCAGCCCCCAGCAGGGACAGTATAGCAATCAGCCCCAGCATTTT; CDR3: CASSPQQGQYSNQPQHF
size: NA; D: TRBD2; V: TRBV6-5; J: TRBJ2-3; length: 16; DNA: TGTGCCAGCAGTTACTGGGGACTAGCGGAAACAGATACGCAGTATTTT; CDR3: CASSYWGLAETDTQYF
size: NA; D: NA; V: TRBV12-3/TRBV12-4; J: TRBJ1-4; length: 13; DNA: TGTGCCAGCAGCCTGGCAGGGAACGAAAAACTGTTTTTT; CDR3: CASSLAGNEKLFF
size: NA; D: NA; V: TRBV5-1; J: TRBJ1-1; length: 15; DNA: TGCGCCAGCAGCTCAAGGGGACGGACGAACACTGAAGCTTTCTTT; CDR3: CASSSRGRTNTEAFF
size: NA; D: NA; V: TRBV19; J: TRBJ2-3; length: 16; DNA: TGTGCCACGGGGCCGCGCTCAGGGTGGGAGTTGGATACGCAGTATTTT; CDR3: CATGPRSGWELDTQYF